This T cell receptor beta chain was recovered during a study of CD8 T cells in Susac syndrome. CDR3 size: 16 residues. J gave up 5 bases and V 7 bases, and 13 bases lay outside the gene matches. Per the germline V gene, CDR1 is KGHDR and CDR2 is SFDVKD. Points on this clonotype: The antigen remains undetermined.

Regarding the study as a whole: Susac-specific public clones numbered around 16 in total CD8+ repertoires (and 5 or 6 in CD8+ TEMRA repertoires). Individuals included in the TCR sequencing and HLA analysis were acknowledged by the study to be relatively few in number. Clonal expansion involving Susac CD8+ cells peaked in TEMRA cells and active patients.

Reverse transcription of roughly 0.5 to 1 ug RNA was carried out with random hexamers. TCRdb processed the immunoSEQ multiplex PCR reads anew with MiXCR; each CDR3 protein has one entry. Among about 130,000 distinct CDR3 sequences listed, more than 85% were seen once. The rearrangement links TRBV24-1 to TRBJ2-1, with 7 bases that match TRBD2. The receptor's source is a human donor with Susac syndrome. What was sequenced was CD8+ T cells from PBMCs. CDR3 residues: CATSPTSLAANNEQFF. The CDR3, as DNA: TGTGCCACCAGCCCCACTTCTCTAGCGGCCAACAATGAGCAGTTCTTC.